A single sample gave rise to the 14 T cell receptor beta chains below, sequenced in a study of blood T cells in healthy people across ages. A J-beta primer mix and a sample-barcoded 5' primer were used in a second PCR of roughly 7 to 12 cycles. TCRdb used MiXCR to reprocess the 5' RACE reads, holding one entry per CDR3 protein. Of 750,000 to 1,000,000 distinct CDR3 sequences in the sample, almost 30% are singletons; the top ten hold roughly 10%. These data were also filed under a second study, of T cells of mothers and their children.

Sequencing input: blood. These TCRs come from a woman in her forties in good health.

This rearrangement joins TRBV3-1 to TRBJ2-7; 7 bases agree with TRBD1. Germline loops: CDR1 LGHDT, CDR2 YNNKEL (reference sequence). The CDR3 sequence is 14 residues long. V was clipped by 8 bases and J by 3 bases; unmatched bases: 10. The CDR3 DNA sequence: TGTGCCAGCCGAGGACCGGGACAGAGCTACGAGCAGTACTTC. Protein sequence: CASRGPGQSYEQYF.

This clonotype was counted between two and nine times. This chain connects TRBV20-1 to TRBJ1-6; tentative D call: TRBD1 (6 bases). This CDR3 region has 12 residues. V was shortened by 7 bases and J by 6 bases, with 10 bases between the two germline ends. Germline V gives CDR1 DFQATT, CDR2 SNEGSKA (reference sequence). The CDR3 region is CSGEGGNSPLHF. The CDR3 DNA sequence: TGCAGTGGTGAAGGGGGTAATTCACCCCTCCACTTT.

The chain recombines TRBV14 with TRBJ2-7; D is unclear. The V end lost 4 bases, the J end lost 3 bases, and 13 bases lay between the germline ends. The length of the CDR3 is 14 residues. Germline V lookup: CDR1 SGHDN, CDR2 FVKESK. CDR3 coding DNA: TGTGCCAGCAGCCCAGACGTATTGCACTACGAGCAGTACTTC. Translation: CASSPDVLHYEQYF.

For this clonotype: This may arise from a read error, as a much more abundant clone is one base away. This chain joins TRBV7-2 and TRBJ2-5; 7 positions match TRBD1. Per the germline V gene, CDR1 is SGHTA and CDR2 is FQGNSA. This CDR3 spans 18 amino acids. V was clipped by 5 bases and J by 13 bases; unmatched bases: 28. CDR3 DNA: TGTGCCAGCAGCCAGCCCGGGACAGCGGAGTTGGCCAAAAACATTCGGTACTTC. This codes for CASSQPGTAELAKNIRYF.

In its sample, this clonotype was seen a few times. CDR3 sequence (DNA): TGTGCCAGCAGCCCTCTCACAGGGAGTAAGGCCTACGAGCAGTACTTC. Protein product: CASSPLTGSKAYEQYF. The J gene is TRBJ2-7, the V gene TRBV3-1, with a tentative D call TRBD1 (6 bases). Per germline, CDR1 LGHDT and CDR2 YNNKEL (reference sequence). CDR3 length: 16 amino acids. Trimming cost V 4 bases and J 2 bases, with 18 bases left between them.

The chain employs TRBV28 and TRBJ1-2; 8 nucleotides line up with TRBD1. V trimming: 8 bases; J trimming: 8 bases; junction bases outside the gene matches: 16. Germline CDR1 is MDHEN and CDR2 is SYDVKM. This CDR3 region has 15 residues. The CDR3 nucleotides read TGTGCCAGCCTTCAGGGGGCAGTAACTATGGTGGGCTACACCTTC. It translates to CASLQGAVTMVGYTF.

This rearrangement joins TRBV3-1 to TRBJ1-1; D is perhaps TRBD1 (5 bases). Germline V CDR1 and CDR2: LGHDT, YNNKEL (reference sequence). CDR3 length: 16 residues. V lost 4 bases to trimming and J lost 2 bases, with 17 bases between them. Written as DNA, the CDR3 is TGTGCCAGCAGCCCGGGGGGTATCAGGTCAAACACTGAAGCTTTCTTT. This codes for CASSPGGIRSNTEAFF.

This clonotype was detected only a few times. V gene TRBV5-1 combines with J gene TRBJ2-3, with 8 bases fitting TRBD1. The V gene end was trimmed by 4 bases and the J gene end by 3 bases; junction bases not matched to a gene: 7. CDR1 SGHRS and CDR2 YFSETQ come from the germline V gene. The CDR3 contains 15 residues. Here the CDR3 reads CASSRWDRRTDTQYF. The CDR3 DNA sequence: TGCGCCAGCAGCCGTTGGGACAGGCGGACAGATACGCAGTATTTT.

For the CDR3, the DNA is TGTGCCTGGAGTTTTCTTCCAGCGGGGGCACACTACAATGAGCAGTTCTTC. Its translation: CAWSFLPAGAHYNEQFF. The V gene is TRBV30, the J gene TRBJ2-1, with 8 bases aligning to TRBD2. The germline V gene encodes CDR1 GTSNPN and CDR2 SVGIG (reference sequence). CDR3 length: 17 residues. With 2 bases clipped from V and 3 bases from J, the junction kept 12 bases outside the gene matches.

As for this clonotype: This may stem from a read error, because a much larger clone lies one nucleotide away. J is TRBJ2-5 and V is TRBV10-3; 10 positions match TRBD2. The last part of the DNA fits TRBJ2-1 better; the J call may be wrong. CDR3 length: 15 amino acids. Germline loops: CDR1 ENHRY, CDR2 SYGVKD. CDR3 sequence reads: CAIRVAGGVQETQFF. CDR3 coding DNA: TGTGCCATCAGGGTAGCGGGGGGCGTACAAGAGACCCAGTTCTTC.

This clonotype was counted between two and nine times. The CDR3 nucleotides are TGTGCCAGCAGCGGACAGGGGTTGAAGTCAGATACGCAGTATTTT. It is translated as CASSGQGLKSDTQYF. The gene calls are TRBV11-2 and TRBJ2-3; 9 positions match TRBD1. The germline V gene encodes CDR1 SGHAT and CDR2 FQNNGV. This CDR3 is built from 15 residues. Trimming at V came to 5 bases and at J to 4 bases, leaving 7 bases not matched to a gene.

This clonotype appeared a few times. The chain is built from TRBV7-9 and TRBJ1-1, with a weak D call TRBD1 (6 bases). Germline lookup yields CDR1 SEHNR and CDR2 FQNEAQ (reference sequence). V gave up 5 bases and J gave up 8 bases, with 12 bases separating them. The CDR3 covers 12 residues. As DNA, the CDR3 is TGTGCCAGCAGCGAACAGGGAGCGGAAGCTTTCTTT. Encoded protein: CASSEQGAEAFF.

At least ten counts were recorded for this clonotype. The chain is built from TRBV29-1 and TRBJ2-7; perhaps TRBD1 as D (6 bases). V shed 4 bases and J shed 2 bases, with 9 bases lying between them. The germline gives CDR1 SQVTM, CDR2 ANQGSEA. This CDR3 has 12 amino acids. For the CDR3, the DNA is TGCAGCGTTGGACAGGACCCCTACGAGCAGTACTTC. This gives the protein CSVGQDPYEQYF.

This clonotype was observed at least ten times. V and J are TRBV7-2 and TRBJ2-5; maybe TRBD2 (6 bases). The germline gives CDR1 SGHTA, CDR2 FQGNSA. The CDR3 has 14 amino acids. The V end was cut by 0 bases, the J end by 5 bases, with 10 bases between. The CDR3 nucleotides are TGTGCCAGCAGCTTAGCGGGGGGTCGGGAGACCCAGTACTTC. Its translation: CASSLAGGRETQYF.